The 32 T cell receptor beta chains in this list originate from one sample, sequenced in a study of cytomegalovirus exposure and HLA in healthy donors (dated by TCRdb to about 2017). Libraries were constructed by the immunoSEQ multiplex PCR assay. For the multiplex PCR, a mixture combining 60 forward primers for TCR Vbeta segments and 13 reverse primers for TCR Jbeta segments was used. The table was pulled from immuneACCESS by TCRdb, which kept in-frame rearrangements only. Such tables lose some clones; where checked, under half of the loss comes from unresolved V genes, and the rest has no known cause. In this sample the table shows 250,000 to 350,000 clones, around 86% of which occur a single time. Around 3.7% of the sample goes to the ten largest clones. Sequenced input: PBMCs. The source of these receptors is a man aged 35-49 years in good health and CMV-seropositive.

J is TRBJ1-1 and V is TRBV19; D perhaps matches TRBD1 (6 bases). The CDR3 consists of 13 residues. V lost 3 bases and J lost 11, with 16 bases in between. Germline values: CDR1 LNHDA, CDR2 SQIVND (reference sequence). The CDR3 sequence: CASSMSGVSEAFF. CDR3 bases: TGTGCCAGTAGTATGTCAGGGGTATCCGAGGCTTTCTTT.

V usage is TRBV7-8 and J usage is TRBJ2-2, with no clear D. V gave up 2 bases and J gave up 7 bases, with 8 bases separating them. Germline V gene data show CDR1 as SGHVS and CDR2 as FQNEAQ. CDR3 length equals 13 residues. The CDR3 is CASSLWSLGELFF. CDR3 bases: TGTGCCAGCAGCTTATGGAGTCTCGGGGAGCTGTTTTTT.

The chain couples TRBV28 to TRBJ2-2, with 11 bases identical to TRBD2. V shed 4 bases and J 2 bases; nucleotides not matched to a gene: 12. Germline CDR1 reads MDHEN; CDR2 reads SYDVKM. CDR3 size: 19 residues. This chain's CDR3 is CASSSRPGLAVVNTGELFF. Here the CDR3 DNA reads TGTGCCAGCAGTTCCCGTCCGGGACTAGCGGTAGTAAACACCGGGGAGCTGTTTTTT.

In DNA form, the CDR3 reads TGTGCCAGCAGTCAGGGACAGTGGCAGCCCCAGCATTTT. As protein: CASSQGQWQPQHF. The chain uses TRBV27 and TRBJ1-5, with 7 bases fitting TRBD1. This CDR3 region has 13 residues. From germline, CDR1 is MNHEY and CDR2 SMNVEV (reference sequence). The ends lost 5 bases at V and 7 bases at J; junction bases unmatched: 5.

V and J are TRBV29-1 and TRBJ2-1, with 7 bases that match TRBD2. Germline-derived CDR1 and CDR2 are SQVTM and ANQGSEA. Germline trimming cut 0 bases from V and 0 bases from J; bases unmatched to any gene: 5. There are 16 residues in the CDR3. CDR3 bases: TGCAGCGTTGAAGAAAATCTAGCGGTCTCCTACAATGAGCAGTTCTTC. Residues: CSVEENLAVSYNEQFF.

This chain joins TRBV9 and TRBJ2-6, with TRBD1 identical over 8 bases. Unmatched junction bases numbered 12, after V lost 4 bases and J lost 0 bases. The CDR3 length is 19 residues. Germline V CDR1 and CDR2: SGDLS, YYNGEE. CDR3 DNA: TGTGCCAGCAGCACCCGGACAGGGCTGGGTAACTCTGGGGCCAACGTCCTGACTTTC. Translation gives CASSTRTGLGNSGANVLTF.

In this sample, this clone turned up once. The V gene is TRBV5-1, the J gene TRBJ1-6; 9 bases agree with TRBD1. Germline CDR1 reads SGHRS; CDR2 reads YFSETQ. This CDR3 spans 16 amino acids. J gave up 8 bases and V 6 bases, and 12 bases lay outside the gene matches. CDR3 loop: CASNHGPRDRDSPLHF. The CDR3 region has the DNA TGCGCCAGCAACCACGGTCCGCGGGACAGGGATTCACCCCTCCACTTT.

The chain is built from TRBV18 and TRBJ1-1, with D unresolved. Trimming removed 8 bases from V and 3 bases from J, with 22 bases in between. The CDR3 loop spans 16 amino acids. Germline V gene lookup returns CDR1 KGHSH and CDR2 LQKENI. CDR3 bases: TGTGCCAGCCGCTTAGGCGAGGGTACGTGGGACACTGAAGCTTTCTTT. Amino acid sequence: CASRLGEGTWDTEAFF. The variable domain in full, completed from reference TRBV18 and TRBJ1-1, reads NAGVMQNPRHLVRRRGQEARLRCSPMKGHSHVYWYRQLPEEGLKFMVYLQKENIIDESGMPKERFSAEFPKEGPSILRIQQVVRGDSAAYFCASRLGEGTWDTEAFFGQGTRLTVV.

For this clone: The same CDR3 is also encoded by other DNA sequences in this sample. The rearrangement joins TRBV13 to TRBJ2-7, with no clear D. The CDR3 is made up of 13 amino acids. The ends were cut back, 0 bases at V and 2 bases at J, with 5 bases in the middle. Looked up from germline, CDR1 is PRHDT and CDR2 is FYEKMQ (reference sequence). In nucleotides, the CDR3 is TGTGCCAGCAGCTTAGGTCAGACCTACGAGCAGTACTTC. Its protein is CASSLGQTYEQYF. Full variable domain (outside the CDR3, taken from reference TRBV13 and TRBJ2-7): AAGVIQSPRHLIKEKRETATLKCYPIPRHDTVYWYQQGPGQDPQFLISFYEKMQSDKGSIPDRFSAQQFSDYHSELNMSSLELGDSALYFCASSLGQTYEQYFGPGTRLTVT.

V is TRBV5-4 and J is TRBJ2-1; a possible D gene is TRBD2 (6 bases). The CDR3 sequence is 15 residues long. The V gene's germline CDR1 is SGHNT and CDR2 YYREEE (reference sequence). Trimming took 0 bases from V and 7 from J, leaving 14 bases between them. The CDR3 protein is CASSLGAGRGNEQFF. The CDR3, as DNA: TGTGCCAGCAGCTTGGGTGCCGGGAGAGGAAATGAGCAGTTCTTC.

V is TRBV5-5 and J is TRBJ1-1, with TRBD1 as a possible D gene (5 bases). V lost 0 bases to trimming and J lost 3 bases, with 9 bases between them. Germline CDR1 SGHKS, CDR2 YYEKEE (reference sequence). The CDR3 has 14 amino acids. CDR3 nucleotides: TGTGCCAGCAGCTTGGATGACAGATACACTGAAGCTTTCTTT. It is translated as CASSLDDRYTEAFF.

The chain joins TRBV6-5 to TRBJ2-1; D perhaps matches TRBD2 (7 bases). CDR1 and CDR2 (germline): MNHEY, SVGAGI. This CDR3 is 14 amino acids long. With 2 bases removed from V and 5 bases from J, the gap between germline ends came to 10 bases. CDR3 sequence reads: CASSYAGANNEQFF. The DNA for the CDR3 is TGTGCCAGCAGTTACGCGGGGGCAAACAATGAGCAGTTCTTC.

The V and J genes are TRBV9 and TRBJ2-1; 8 bases agree with TRBD2. From germline, CDR1 is SGDLS and CDR2 YYNGEE. After removal of 2 bases from V and 8 bases from J, the junction contained 9 bases not matched to a gene. This CDR3 is built from 15 residues. The CDR3 sequence: CASSVAAGVIDEQFF. CDR3 nucleotides: TGTGCCAGCAGCGTGGCAGCGGGAGTTATAGATGAGCAGTTCTTC. Drawing the rest from reference TRBV9 and TRBJ2-1, the complete variable domain is DSGVTQTPKHLITATGQRVTLRCSPRSGDLSVYWYQQSLDQGLQFLIQYYNGEERAKGNILERFSAQQFPDLHSELNLSSLELGDSALYFCASSVAAGVIDEQFFGPGTRLTVL.

The J gene is TRBJ1-2, the V gene TRBV7-8; D unresolved. This CDR3 is 15 amino acids long. Germline CDR1 SGHVS, CDR2 FQNEAQ. V lost 8 bases and J 0 bases, leaving 16 bases between the germline ends. The CDR3 nucleotides are TGTGCCAGCTCCCCCGAGCTGAGATCTAACTATGGCTACACCTTC. It codes for CASSPELRSNYGYTF.

V usage is TRBV5-1 and J usage is TRBJ2-7; 13 bases are shared with TRBD2. This CDR3 is 17 amino acids long. Per germline, CDR1 SGHRS and CDR2 YFSETQ. With 1 base clipped from V and 4 bases from J, the junction kept 8 bases outside the gene matches. This chain's CDR3 is CASSLSTSGRAGYEQYF. CDR3 nucleotides: TGCGCCAGCAGCTTGAGTACTAGCGGGAGGGCCGGGTACGAGCAGTACTTC.

In DNA, the CDR3 is TGTGCCAGCTTCTTGGGACTAGCGGGAGCCACCGGGGAGCTGTTTTTT. Residues: CASFLGLAGATGELFF. This chain uses TRBV2 with TRBJ2-2; TRBD2 aligns across 14 bases. This CDR3 comprises 16 residues. V was pared by 8 bases and J by 4 bases, with 6 bases of the junction left unmatched. Germline V gives CDR1 SNHLY, CDR2 FYNNEI.

This chain joins TRBV28 and TRBJ2-7, with TRBD2 matching over 7 bases. This CDR3 comprises 14 residues. The V segment lost 6 bases and the J segment 6 bases; nucleotides outside the gene matches: 11. Germline V gene lookup returns CDR1 MDHEN and CDR2 SYDVKM. The CDR3 region has the DNA TGTGCCAGCAGCTGGGGGGGGATCTCTCTCGAGCAGTACTTC. Translating it yields CASSWGGISLEQYF.

V is TRBV27 and J is TRBJ2-7; 12 nucleotides agree with TRBD2. The germline gives CDR1 MNHEY, CDR2 SMNVEV (reference sequence). CDR3 length: 15 residues. J lost 5 bases, V lost 3 bases, and 5 bases had no gene match. CDR3 sequence: CASSFTSGRPHEQYF. CDR3 DNA sequence: TGTGCCAGCAGTTTTACTAGCGGGAGGCCTCACGAGCAGTACTTC.

The V gene is TRBV5-1, the J gene TRBJ2-5, with D possibly TRBD2 on 6 matching bases. Germline V gives CDR1 SGHRS, CDR2 YFSETQ. The V gene lost 7 bases and the J gene lost 5 bases, with 15 bases spanning the gap. The CDR3 contains 13 residues. The CDR3 sequence is CASGPGTAETQYF. The CDR3 DNA sequence: TGCGCCAGCGGACCCGGGACTGCTGAGACCCAGTACTTC.

The rearrangement uses TRBV13 and TRBJ2-7; 8 bases map to TRBD2. Germline V gene sequence: CDR1 PRHDT, CDR2 FYEKMQ (reference sequence). V was clipped by 5 bases and J by 3 bases; unmatched bases: 12. This CDR3 has 16 residues. CDR3 loop: CASSPKTSGVFYEQYF. For the CDR3, the DNA is TGTGCCAGCAGCCCGAAAACTAGCGGAGTATTCTACGAGCAGTACTTC.

This clone was observed a single time. This chain connects TRBV5-1 to TRBJ2-4; 9 bases match TRBD1. CDR3 size: 16 residues. Germline CDR1 reads SGHRS; CDR2 reads YFSETQ. With 1 base clipped from V and 7 bases from J, the junction kept 9 bases outside the gene matches. The CDR3 nucleotides read TGCGCCAGCAGCTTGAGGACAGGGGCGGGCGAGAACATTCAGTACTTC. Its translation is CASSLRTGAGENIQYF. Complete variable domain (other parts from reference TRBV5-1 and TRBJ2-4): KAGVTQTPRYLIKTRGQQVTLSCSPISGHRSVSWYQQTPGQGLQFLFEYFSETQRNKGNFPGRFSGRQFSNSRSEMNVSTLELGDSALYLCASSLRTGAGENIQYFGAGTRLSVL.

The CDR3 DNA follows: TGTGCCAGTAGTATTGGGAAGGGACAGGGGGCTTACCAAGAGACCCAGTACTTC. Translation: CASSIGKGQGAYQETQYF. This chain links TRBV19 with TRBJ2-5; TRBD1 aligns across 12 bases. The V gene's germline CDR1 is LNHDA and CDR2 SQIVND (reference sequence). V was clipped by 3 bases and J by 0 bases; unmatched bases: 8. The CDR3 has 18 amino acids.

This chain uses TRBV29-1 with TRBJ2-7; 10 bases are shared with TRBD2. The CDR3 contains 17 residues. V gave up 4 bases and J gave up 1 base; unmatched junction bases: 13. Per the germline V gene, CDR1 is SQVTM and CDR2 is ANQGSEA. For the CDR3, the DNA is TGCAGCGTTGGGATTGTAGCCGGGACTAGCGTATCCTACGAGCAGTACTTC. Translation: CSVGIVAGTSVSYEQYF.

With regard to this clone: The junction differs from germline at one of its ends, possibly a read error. The CDR3 coding sequence is TGTGCCAGCAGCTTAGATGGGACAGGGTTTATAGATTTT. It specifies CASSLDGTGFIDF. The chain links TRBV7-9 to TRBJ1-4; 9 bases are shared with TRBD1. The CDR3 consists of 13 residues. The germline V gene has CDR1 SEHNR and CDR2 FQNEAQ (reference sequence).

This chain connects TRBV19 to TRBJ1-1, with 8 bases lining up with TRBD1. The CDR3 extends over 13 amino acids. After removal of 6 bases from V and 5 bases from J, the junction contained 5 bases not matched to a gene. Germline CDR1 reads LNHDA; CDR2 reads SQIVND (reference sequence). In DNA form, the CDR3 reads TGTGCCAGTAGGCTTACAGGGGGGACTGAAGCTTTCTTT. It yields the protein CASRLTGGTEAFF.

The chain recombines TRBV4-2 with TRBJ1-2; 7 nucleotides line up with TRBD1. The CDR3 is 15 amino acids. CDR1 and CDR2 from the germline V gene are LGHNA and YNFKEQ. The ends lost 3 bases at V and 3 bases at J; junction bases unmatched: 7. CDR3 sequence (DNA): TGTGCCAGCAGCCAGTACAGGGGAGGTGACTATGGCTACACCTTC. As protein: CASSQYRGGDYGYTF.

This chain connects TRBV28 to TRBJ2-2; D remains ambiguous. Germline V gene data show CDR1 as MDHEN and CDR2 as SYDVKM. CDR3 size: 14 residues. With 6 bases removed from V and 6 bases from J, the gap between germline ends came to 14 bases. In nucleotides, the CDR3 is TGTGCCAGCAGCGTGGGTCAGGTTTCCGGGGAGCTGTTTTTT. Amino acid sequence: CASSVGQVSGELFF.

This clone was counted only a few times. This rearrangement joins TRBV5-1 to TRBJ2-2; a possible D gene is TRBD2 (6 bases). V gave up 0 bases and J gave up 10 bases, with 10 bases separating them. This CDR3 is built from 13 residues. Germline loops: CDR1 SGHRS, CDR2 YFSETQ. The CDR3 protein is CASSLEVAEELFF. Written as DNA, the CDR3 is TGCGCCAGCAGCTTGGAGGTAGCGGAGGAGCTGTTTTTT.

This clone is a singleton in its sample. The rearrangement links TRBV4-1 to TRBJ2-1; D might be TRBD2 (7 bases). The CDR3 is 17 amino acids. Germline V gene sequence: CDR1 MGHRA, CDR2 YSYEKL. Trimming removed 4 bases at V and 9 bases at J, with 25 bases between. DNA for the CDR3: TGCGCCAGCAGCCCAGCCGGGCCAAATAGGGGGGGAGGTGAGCAGTTCTTC. This codes for CASSPAGPNRGGGEQFF.

The chain links TRBV2 to TRBJ2-1; tentatively, D is TRBD2 (5 bases). The CDR3 is 15 residues long. Germline loops: CDR1 SNHLY, CDR2 FYNNEI. Trimming removed 2 bases at V and 4 bases at J, with 12 bases between. The CDR3 reads CASSETGGRYNEQFF. The CDR3 DNA is TGTGCCAGCAGTGAAACGGGCGGGCGTTACAATGAGCAGTTCTTC.

This clone was counted a single time. Other DNA sequences within the sample encode an identical CDR3. This chain connects TRBV2 to TRBJ1-1; 8 positions agree with TRBD1. The germline V gene encodes CDR1 SNHLY and CDR2 FYNNEI. The CDR3 length is 13 residues. The junction had 2 bases not matched to a gene; V was cut back by 6 bases and J by 2 bases. CDR3 protein: CASRDRVNTEAFF. The CDR3, as DNA: TGTGCCAGCAGGGACAGGGTCAACACTGAAGCTTTCTTT.

The rearrangement links TRBV27 to TRBJ2-5, with D maybe TRBD1 (5 bases). Germline CDR1 reads MNHEY; CDR2 reads SMNVEV (reference sequence). The germline V and J ends were trimmed by 5 bases and 5 bases, with 12 bases remaining between them. This CDR3 spans 13 amino acids. The CDR3 bases are TGTGCCAGCAGTCGCAGGGTTGGGGAGACCCAGTACTTC. Amino acids: CASSRRVGETQYF.